The 28 T cell receptor beta chains in this list originate from one sample, sequenced in a study of TIL therapy for anti-PD-1-resistant metastatic lung cancer. The time point was: pre-treatment sample, taken before nivolumab and TIL therapy. The libraries were made with immunoSEQ v3. Some clones are missing from TCRdb's copy, which holds only in-frame ones; the method was immunoSEQ multiplex PCR. The profile shows nearly 60,000 clones, around 67% of them singletons. The sample here was blood, taken at baseline. These receptor sequences come from a person between 25 and 80 years old with non-small cell lung cancer.

V and J are TRBV9 and TRBJ2-1, with 7 bases fitting TRBD2. In germline, CDR1 is SGDLS, CDR2 YYNGEE. The CDR3 length is 14 residues. The ends lost 0 bases at V and 8 bases at J; junction bases unmatched: 5. This CDR3 reads CASSVDGRSHEQFF. In nucleotides, the CDR3 is TGTGCCAGCAGCGTAGACGGGAGGTCCCATGAGCAGTTCTTC.

The chain employs TRBV5-4 and TRBJ2-2; D unresolved. Germline CDR1 reads SGHNT; CDR2 reads YYREEE (reference sequence). Trimming took 1 base from V and 5 from J, leaving 12 bases between them. This CDR3 region has 15 residues. CDR3: CASSLQVSETGELFF. The CDR3, as DNA: TGTGCCAGCAGCTTGCAGGTCTCGGAGACCGGGGAGCTGTTTTTT.

The rearrangement joins TRBV27 to TRBJ1-2; the match to TRBD1 covers 7 bases. The germline V gene has CDR1 MNHEY and CDR2 SMNVEV (reference sequence). V dropped 4 bases and J dropped 2; count of bases not matched to a gene: 16. The CDR3 sequence is 18 residues long. This CDR3 is CASSSYRDSLRGNYGYTF. The CDR3 nucleotides read TGTGCCAGCAGTTCCTACCGGGACAGTCTCAGGGGCAACTATGGCTACACCTTC.

This sequence joins TRBV28 and TRBJ2-1; tentatively, D is TRBD1 (5 bases). V was cut by 9 bases and J by 0 bases, with 12 bases left in between. This CDR3 has 14 amino acids. CDR1 and CDR2 from the germline V gene are MDHEN and SYDVKM. The CDR3 bases are TGTGCCAGTTACGACAGAAGCTCCTACAATGAGCAGTTCTTC. Translated, it gives CASYDRSSYNEQFF.

The V gene is TRBV7-9, the J gene TRBJ2-1; D may correspond to TRBD1 or TRBD2 (7 bases each). Germline V gene data show CDR1 as SEHNR and CDR2 as FQNEAQ (reference sequence). This CDR3 is 16 amino acids long. V dropped 7 bases and J dropped 8 bases, with 24 bases sitting between them. The CDR3 nucleotides are TGTGCCAGCAACCTAGGGGGCCAGGGAGGGCTGGATGAGCAGTTCTTC. Translated: CASNLGGQGGLDEQFF.

This rearrangement joins TRBV18 to TRBJ1-6; no clear D. This CDR3 is built from 14 residues. The germline V and J ends were trimmed by 3 bases and 7 bases, with 10 bases remaining between them. Germline V gene lookup returns CDR1 KGHSH and CDR2 LQKENI. Here the CDR3 reads CASSPGLLNSPLHF. The CDR3 coding sequence is TGTGCCAGCTCACCTGGACTGCTGAATTCACCCCTCCACTTT.

This clone came up a few times. The chain joins TRBV7-9 to TRBJ1-3; TRBD1 matches at 7 bases. V gave up 5 bases and J gave up 8 bases; unmatched junction bases: 12. CDR1 is SEHNR, CDR2 FQNEAQ, per germline (reference sequence). The CDR3 sequence is 15 residues long. The DNA for the CDR3 is TGTGCCAGCAGCCTACAACAGGGGCCTGGCTACACCATATATTTT. It is translated as CASSLQQGPGYTIYF.

The chain recombines TRBV19 with TRBJ2-7; 7 bases are shared with TRBD1. With V trimmed by 6 bases and J by 2 bases, 10 bases remained unmatched. The germline V gene has CDR1 LNHDA and CDR2 SQIVND (reference sequence). The CDR3 loop spans 15 amino acids. CDR3 in DNA: TGTGCCAGTAGACACTCGACAGGGACAACCTACGAGCAGTACTTC. Protein: CASRHSTGTTYEQYF.

The genes are TRBV15 and TRBJ2-7; 8 positions match TRBD1. Trimming cost V 0 bases and J 2 bases; bases outside gene matches: 3. Germline CDR1 LNHNV, CDR2 YYDKDF (reference sequence). The CDR3 is made up of 15 amino acids. The CDR3 DNA follows: TGTGCCACCAGCAGAGACCTGACAGGGGCCTACGAGCAGTACTTC. Translating it yields CATSRDLTGAYEQYF.

V is TRBV7-9 and J is TRBJ2-5, with TRBD2 as a possible D gene (6 bases). Germline loops: CDR1 SEHNR, CDR2 FQNEAQ (reference sequence). The CDR3 consists of 14 residues. Trimming removed 8 bases at V and 0 bases at J, with 13 bases between. The CDR3 DNA sequence: TGTGCCAGCTTTGGAGGGGCACACCAAGAGACCCAGTACTTC. Translated: CASFGGAHQETQYF.

The V call is TRBV28, the J call TRBJ2-7, with D perhaps assigned TRBD1 or TRBD2 (5 bases each). The V gene's germline CDR1 is MDHEN and CDR2 SYDVKM. V was cut by 5 bases and J by 5 bases, with 22 bases left in between. The CDR3 spans 16 residues. The CDR3 region is CASSREVGTVGDEQYF. The CDR3 DNA sequence: TGTGCCAGCAGTCGCGAAGTCGGGACCGTAGGGGACGAGCAGTACTTC.

The chain uses TRBV9 and TRBJ2-3; 12 bases are a match to TRBD2. Germline trimming cut 7 bases from V and 2 bases from J; bases unmatched to any gene: 5. The germline V gene encodes CDR1 SGDLS and CDR2 YYNGEE. The CDR3 runs to 15 residues. DNA of the CDR3: TGTGCCAGCGGGCCTAGCGGGGGGGTCACAGATACGCAGTATTTT. Protein product: CASGPSGGVTDTQYF.

In its sample, this clone was seen a few times. The chain uses TRBV14 and TRBJ2-1, with TRBD2 matching 14 bases. The V and J ends lost 4 bases and 9 bases, in that order; junction bases with no gene match: 8. Germline values: CDR1 SGHDN, CDR2 FVKESK. The CDR3 contains 16 residues. The CDR3 sequence: CASSPRLAGGGGEQFF. In DNA, the CDR3 is TGTGCCAGCAGCCCCAGACTAGCGGGAGGGGGCGGTGAGCAGTTCTTC. Drawing the rest from reference TRBV14 and TRBJ2-1, the complete variable domain is EAGVTQFPSHSVIEKGQTVTLRCDPISGHDNLYWYRRVMGKEIKFLLHFVKESKQDESGMPNNRFLAERTGGTYSTLKVQPAELEDSGVYFCASSPRLAGGGGEQFFGPGTRLTVL.

The chain joins TRBV7-2 to TRBJ2-5; 12 bases align to TRBD2. Germline V gene lookup returns CDR1 SGHTA and CDR2 FQGNSA. The junction had 6 bases not matched to a gene; V was cut back by 2 bases and J by 5 bases. The CDR3 has 16 amino acids. The CDR3 DNA is TGTGCCAGCAGCTTACTAGCGGGGGGGAATCGGGAGACCCAGTACTTC. Translation gives CASSLLAGGNRETQYF.

The V call is TRBV6-5, the J call TRBJ2-5; the D is unclear. The CDR3 extends over 14 amino acids. Germline V CDR1 and CDR2: MNHEY, SVGAGI. The V gene lost 4 bases and the J gene lost 2 bases, with 11 bases spanning the gap. The CDR3 nucleotides read TGTGCCAGCAGTTTCCGGGTCATGCAAGAGACCCAGTACTTC. This translates into CASSFRVMQETQYF.

This chain joins TRBV2 and TRBJ1-2; D uncertain. This CDR3 region has 15 residues. Germline loops: CDR1 SNHLY, CDR2 FYNNEI. V lost 6 bases and J 0 bases, leaving 14 bases between the germline ends. The CDR3 protein is CASRTESLANYGYTF. Written as DNA, the CDR3 is TGTGCCAGCAGGACGGAGTCCCTAGCTAACTATGGCTACACCTTC.

This clone came up once. The chain carries TRBV7-6 and TRBJ2-7; D perhaps matches TRBD1 (6 bases). Trimming removed 6 bases at V and 0 bases at J, with 12 bases between. Germline CDR1 and CDR2: SGHVS and FNYEAQ. The CDR3 contains 14 residues. The CDR3 loop reads CASSRQVLSYEQYF. As DNA, the CDR3 is TGTGCCAGCAGTAGACAGGTTCTCTCCTACGAGCAGTACTTC.

A word on this clone: The same CDR3 arises from other DNA sequences in this sample as well. The chain joins TRBV5-1 to TRBJ1-5; D is uncertain. The V gene lost 0 bases and the J gene lost 3 bases, with 7 bases spanning the gap. CDR3 size: 14 residues. Germline V gene sequence: CDR1 SGHRS, CDR2 YFSETQ. The CDR3 loop is CASSLDGLNQPQHF. In nucleotides, the CDR3 is TGCGCCAGCAGCTTGGACGGACTCAATCAGCCCCAGCATTTT. The full variable domain, completed using reference TRBV5-1 and TRBJ1-5, is KAGVTQTPRYLIKTRGQQVTLSCSPISGHRSVSWYQQTPGQGLQFLFEYFSETQRNKGNFPGRFSGRQFSNSRSEMNVSTLELGDSALYLCASSLDGLNQPQHFGDGTRLSIL.

J is TRBJ1-2 and V is TRBV2, with 11 nucleotides matching TRBD1. The CDR3 is made up of 14 amino acids. CDR1 is SNHLY and CDR2 is FYNNEI in the germline V gene. The J segment lost 7 bases and the V segment lost 5 bases, leaving 6 bases of the junction unmatched. In DNA form, the CDR3 reads TGTGCCAGCAGTCTACGGACAGGGGGCGGTGGCTACACCTTC. Protein: CASSLRTGGGGYTF.

Regarding this clone: At one boundary the junction diverges from the germline segment, which might be a read error. This chain links TRBV7-2 with TRBJ2-7; D gene ambiguous. Germline CDR1 and CDR2: SGHTA and FQGNSA. This CDR3 is 14 amino acids long. The CDR3 DNA reads TGTGCCAGCAGTTTAGAAATGGTCTCCTACGAGCAGTACTTC. As protein: CASSLEMVSYEQYF.

DNA of the CDR3: TGCGCCAGCAGCCCCGTAGCGGGAAACTACAATGAGCAGTTCTTC. This encodes CASSPVAGNYNEQFF. The chain links TRBV5-1 to TRBJ2-1; 8 nucleotides align to TRBD2. The CDR3 covers 15 residues. The germline V gene encodes CDR1 SGHRS and CDR2 YFSETQ. Germline trimming cut 4 bases from V and 3 bases from J; bases unmatched to any gene: 6.

This clone was counted once. The gene calls are TRBV6-5 and TRBJ2-5; TRBD2 matches at 8 bases. CDR1 and CDR2 from the germline V gene are MNHEY and SVGAGI. The CDR3 totals 14 residues. Trimming took 3 bases from V and 5 from J; bases not matched to a gene: 5. CDR3 in amino acids: CASSYISGSETQYF. Here the CDR3 DNA reads TGTGCCAGCAGTTATATAAGCGGGAGTGAGACCCAGTACTTC.

The CDR3 spells CASSESNSGTSGIKNYNEQFF. DNA of the CDR3: TGCGCCAGCAGTGAGTCGAATTCGGGGACTAGCGGGATTAAAAACTACAATGAGCAGTTCTTC. This chain joins TRBV10-1 and TRBJ2-1; 13 bases align to TRBD2. The CDR3 sequence is 21 residues long. V dropped 0 bases and J dropped 3; count of bases not matched to a gene: 14. Germline V gene lookup returns CDR1 WNHNN and CDR2 SYGVQD (reference sequence).

The CDR3 nucleotides are TGTGCCAGCGGGGCGAGAGGGGTCTATGGCTACACCTTC. The encoded protein is CASGARGVYGYTF. The gene calls are TRBV2 and TRBJ1-2; maybe TRBD1 (5 bases). Germline CDR1 SNHLY, CDR2 FYNNEI. The V end was cut by 8 bases, the J end by 4 bases, with 14 bases between. This CDR3 is 13 amino acids long.

The chain employs TRBV25-1 and TRBJ2-5, with 11 bases identical to TRBD2. J gave up 5 bases and V 6 bases, and 8 bases lay outside the gene matches. Germline CDR1 and CDR2: MGHDK and SYGVNS. This CDR3 comprises 15 residues. As DNA, the CDR3 is TGTGCCAGCAGACTAGCGGGGGCCGGTGGGGAGACCCAGTACTTC. Its protein is CASRLAGAGGETQYF.

V is TRBV5-1 and J is TRBJ2-1; no definite D call. Germline V CDR1 and CDR2: SGHRS, YFSETQ. The ends were cut back, 4 bases at V and 2 bases at J, with 13 bases in the middle. The CDR3 length is 15 residues. The CDR3 DNA reads TGCGCCAGCAGCGTACGGATAGGCACCTACAATGAGCAGTTCTTC. It specifies CASSVRIGTYNEQFF.

V and J are TRBV10-3 and TRBJ2-7; 7 bases line up with TRBD2. The CDR3 spans 16 residues. CDR1 and CDR2 (germline): ENHRY, SYGVKD. The ends lost 8 bases at V and 3 bases at J; junction bases unmatched: 16. In nucleotides, the CDR3 is TGTGCCATCGGGGGGGAGCGGGGAGTGATAGACTACGAGCAGTACTTC. Translated: CAIGGERGVIDYEQYF.

The rearrangement uses TRBV10-1 and TRBJ2-3, with TRBD1 matching 7 bases. The CDR3 contains 15 residues. Germline CDR1 WNHNN, CDR2 SYGVQD (reference sequence). The ends lost 4 bases at V and 2 bases at J; junction bases unmatched: 6. The DNA of the CDR3 is TGCGCCAGCAGTGTCGGGACAGCCATCACAGATACGCAGTATTTT. Its protein is CASSVGTAITDTQYF.